The present T cell receptor (beta chain) was sequenced within a study of cytomegalovirus exposure and HLA in healthy donors. Points on this clone: Its antigen is undetermined.

With 60 Vbeta and 13 Jbeta primers, the PCR was carried out. Profiled with immunoSEQ multiplex PCR; TCRdb holds only in-frame clones, not every one. This sample carries 120,000 or so clones, 75% to 85% of them seen once, and the ten largest clones take approximately 10%. The CDR3 loop spans 14 amino acids. Germline lookup yields CDR1 MGHRA and CDR2 YSYEKL. V lost 6 bases and J lost 4; bases outside the gene matches: 3. Study outcomes and limitations: A later look showed TCR association rates differing by HLA locus, highest for DRB1 and lowest for HLA-C.

This chain joins TRBV4-1 and TRBJ2-1, with 10 bases aligning to TRBD2. The receptor comes from a man aged 25 to 45 in good health and CMV-seropositive. The sample comprised PBMCs. CDR3 in amino acids: CASRRLAGYNEQFF. In DNA, the CDR3 is TGCGCCAGCAGAAGACTAGCGGGTTACAATGAGCAGTTCTTC.